This is a list of T cell receptor beta chains from one sample in a study of blood T cell repertoires in COVID-19. Using immunoSEQ multiplex PCR, the repertoire was profiled, and TCRdb retains in-frame clones only, with some absent. Of more than 110,000 clones in the sample, approximately 90% were seen once. The sequenced sample was peripheral blood. Receptors were obtained from a man aged 60-69 years with active or convalescent COVID-19. Each CDR3 is given with its conserved first and last residue. A D gene is named only where the DNA matches it firmly. Clone size is shown for a subset of rows, as once, few, many or a class of expanded clone.

J	D	size	V	DNA	CDR3
TRBJ1-6	TRBD1	once	TRBV5-1	TGCGCCAGCAGCCCAGGGGACAGGGCAGATTCACCCCTCCACTTT	CASSPGDRADSPLHF
TRBJ2-6	NA	NA	TRBV9	TGTGCCAGCAGCGTTTCCGGCTCTGGGGCCAACGTCCTGACTTTC	CASSVSGSGANVLTF
TRBJ1-2	NA	once	TRBV5-4	TGTGCCAGCAGCTTGTCAGGGGATGGCTACACCTTC	CASSLSGDGYTF
TRBJ1-2	NA	NA	TRBV5-4	TGTGCCAGCAGCCCCGTGGTAGGGGGTCCCTATGGCTACACCTTC	CASSPVVGGPYGYTF
TRBJ2-1	NA	NA	TRBV29-1	TGCAGCGTTGTTGACACCCCGTCCAACAATGAGCAGTTCTTC	CSVVDTPSNNEQFF
TRBJ1-4	NA	NA	TRBV5-6	TGTGCCAGCAGCTTGGGGGCAGGTTTTAATGAAAAACTGTTTTTT	CASSLGAGFNEKLFF
TRBJ2-7	NA	NA	TRBV27	TGTGCCAGCAGTTTACAGGGGTGGGCTGGAGAGCAGTACTTC	CASSLQGWAGEQYF
TRBJ1-2	TRBD1	NA	TRBV6-2/TRBV6-3	TGTGCCAGCAGTTACTCGAGTTCAACAGGGGCACGTTCTAACTATGGCTACACCTTC	CASSYSSSTGARSNYGYTF
TRBJ2-1	TRBD2	NA	TRBV6-2/TRBV6-3	TGTGCCAGCAGTTCTCACCCGGGGCGGGGGGCGAGCTCCTACAATGAGCAGTTCTTC	CASSSHPGRGASSYNEQFF
TRBJ1-6	TRBD1	NA	TRBV18	TGTGCCAGCTCATCAATGACAGGGGGCATAGAATCCTATAATTCACCCCTCCACTTT	CASSSMTGGIESYNSPLHF
TRBJ2-7	TRBD1	NA	TRBV18	TGTGCCAGCTCAACCGGGACAGGATCCTACGAGCAGTACTTC	CASSTGTGSYEQYF
TRBJ2-5	NA	NA	TRBV18	TGTGCCAGCTCATCTCGCGCACAGGGAGATGGGGAGACCCAGTACTTC	CASSSRAQGDGETQYF
TRBJ1-2	TRBD1	NA	TRBV5-1	TGCGCCAGCAGCCTTTTGGGACAGGGGGACTATGGCTACACCTTC	CASSLLGQGDYGYTF
TRBJ2-1	NA	NA	TRBV15	TGTGCCACCACTGTTGGGGGGAGTCTAGAGCAGTTCTTC	CATTVGGSLEQFF
TRBJ2-7	TRBD2	NA	TRBV29-1	TGCAGCGTTTCTAGCGGGGGGGCCCGCGAGCAGTACTTC	CSVSSGGAREQYF
TRBJ1-3	NA	NA	TRBV11-3	TGTGCCAGCAGCTTAGATCTTCGGGACACCATATATTTT	CASSLDLRDTIYF
TRBJ2-7	TRBD1	NA	TRBV7-9	TGTGCCAGCAGTCCTGTTGGGACAGGGGGAATTATCTCCTACGAGCAGTACTTC	CASSPVGTGGIISYEQYF
TRBJ1-6	TRBD1	NA	TRBV28	TGTGCCAGCAGTGCCTCCGGGACAGGCTCCTATAATTCACCCCTCCACTTT	CASSASGTGSYNSPLHF
TRBJ2-5	TRBD2	NA	TRBV4-3	TGCGCCAGCAGCCAAGATCGGGGGGAAGGTGGCCAAGAGACCCAGTACTTC	CASSQDRGEGGQETQYF
TRBJ1-4	TRBD1	NA	TRBV3-1/TRBV3-2	TGTGCCAGCAGCTCGGGTCCAGGGGGCAGAGAAAAACTGTTTTTT	CASSSGPGGREKLFF
TRBJ2-2	NA	NA	TRBV12-3/TRBV12-4	TGTGCCAGCACGGGACAGAACACCGGGGAGCTGTTTTTT	CASTGQNTGELFF
TRBJ2-1	NA	NA	TRBV4-2	TGTGCCAGCAGCCAAGGCGACTTCAATGAGCAGTTCTTC	CASSQGDFNEQFF
TRBJ1-4	TRBD1	NA	TRBV23-1	TGCGCCAGCGGCAGACAGGGAAGGAATGAAAAACTGTTTTTT	CASGRQGRNEKLFF
TRBJ1-4	TRBD1	NA	TRBV11-2	TGTGCCAGCAGCACCGGACAGGGGGAAAAACTGTTTTTT	CASSTGQGEKLFF
TRBJ2-7	NA	NA	TRBV7-9	TGTGCCAGCACCGGGGCCGCTACCTACGAGCAGTACTTC	CASTGAATYEQYF
TRBJ1-5	TRBD1	NA	TRBV6-5	TGTGCCACTTGGGGGACAGGGAGCAATCAGCCCCAGCATTTT	CATWGTGSNQPQHF
TRBJ2-2	TRBD2	NA	TRBV18	TGTGCCAGCTCACCAGATAGCGGGCGCACCGGGGAGCTGTTTTTT	CASSPDSGRTGELFF
TRBJ2-2	TRBD1	NA	TRBV6-5	TGTGCCAGCAGACGGGACAGGGGCTACACCGGGGAGCTGTTTTTT	CASRRDRGYTGELFF
TRBJ2-7	TRBD2	NA	TRBV6-2/TRBV6-3	TGTGCCAGCAGCCCTCTAGCGGGAGGCCCTAGCTCCTACGAGCAGTACTTC	CASSPLAGGPSSYEQYF
TRBJ2-7	NA	NA	TRBV11-3	TGTGCCAGCAGCTTATTGGCGGGCCCCTCCTACGAGCAGTACTTC	CASSLLAGPSYEQYF
TRBJ1-1	NA	NA	TRBV11-1	TGTGCCAGCAGCTATTACAGGGCCCCGAACACTGAAGCTTTCTTT	CASSYYRAPNTEAFF
TRBJ2-7	NA	NA	TRBV10-3	TGTGCCATCAGTGGTTCCGTCGGCTCCTACGAGCAGTACTTC	CAISGSVGSYEQYF
TRBJ1-5	TRBD1	NA	TRBV10-1	TGCGCCAGCAGGACAGGGAGAAACAATCAGCCCCAGCATTTT	CASRTGRNNQPQHF
TRBJ2-5	NA	once	TRBV4-2	TGTGCCAGCAGCCAACTTCACGGGGTTCAAGAGACCCAGTACTTC	CASSQLHGVQETQYF
TRBJ2-1	NA	NA	TRBV10-3	TGTGCCATCAGTGAGGCTAGTTCCTACAATGAGCAGTTCTTC	CAISEASSYNEQFF
TRBJ1-4	TRBD1	NA	TRBV27	TGTGCCACCACCCCTTTCGGGACAGGGGGCGGAAAACTGTTTTTT	CATTPFGTGGGKLFF
TRBJ2-7	NA	once	TRBV6-2/TRBV6-3	TGTGCCAGCAGTTCCTTCTCCGAGCAGTACTTC	CASSSFSEQYF
TRBJ1-1	NA	NA	TRBV5-4	TGTGCCAGCAGCTTTGAAGACGGGTCCTCGGGTACTGAAGCTTTCTTT	CASSFEDGSSGTEAFF
TRBJ2-5	TRBD1	NA	TRBV5-4	TGTGCCAGCAGCTGGAAGGGGGCCCAAGAGACCCAGTACTTC	CASSWKGAQETQYF
TRBJ1-2	TRBD1	NA	TRBV5-1	TGCGCCAGCAGCTTAGAAGGGACAGCCTATGGCTACACCTTC	CASSLEGTAYGYTF
TRBJ1-2	NA	NA	TRBV19	TGTGCCAGTAGTCCCCAGGGAGGATATGGCTACACCTTC	CASSPQGGYGYTF
TRBJ2-3	TRBD2	NA	TRBV2	TGTGCCAGCCCCGAAGGCACTAGCGGGAGACCAGATACGCAGTATTTT	CASPEGTSGRPDTQYF
TRBJ1-2	NA	NA	TRBV5-5	TGTGCCAGCAGCTTGGTGTCAGGGGTCAACTATGGCTACACCTTC	CASSLVSGVNYGYTF
TRBJ2-7	NA	NA	TRBV12-2	TGTGCAAGTCGCTTAGGGGACAGGGCAAACGAGCAGTACTTC	CASRLGDRANEQYF
TRBJ1-3	NA	NA	TRBV6-5	TGTGCCAGCAGTTTTTCAGGGTCAGGAAACACCATATATTTT	CASSFSGSGNTIYF
TRBJ1-1	NA	NA	TRBV6-5	TGTGCCAGCAGTTACAGTCAGGGAGGCACTGAAGCTTTCTTT	CASSYSQGGTEAFF
TRBJ2-5	NA	NA	TRBV5-4	TGTGCCAGCAGCTTTAGACAAACAGGGTTAGAGACCCAGTACTTC	CASSFRQTGLETQYF
TRBJ1-2	NA	NA	TRBV27	TGTGCCAGCAGTTTCCAGGGTTTTGATGGCTACACCTTC	CASSFQGFDGYTF
TRBJ2-7	NA	once	TRBV7-2	TGTGCCAGCAGCTTGCGGACAGTGTCCTACGAGCAGTACTTC	CASSLRTVSYEQYF